This entry lists 10 T cell receptor beta chains sequenced from one sample in a study of graft-versus-host responses after intestinal transplantation. The table came from immunoSEQ multiplex PCR; TCRdb's copy has only in-frame clones and leaves some out. The table includes more than 100,000 clones, approximately 92% detected once. No antigens are known for them. Specimen: unstimulated CD4+ T cells sorted from spleen or lymph node cells, collected before intestinal transplant. These receptors were obtained from a human donor who received an intestinal transplant.

V usage is TRBV14 and J usage is TRBJ2-3; no firm D call. Germline V CDR1 and CDR2: SGHDN, FVKESK. The CDR3 has 14 residues. The V end lost 1 base, the J end lost 2 bases, and 7 bases lay between the germline ends. CDR3 amino acids: CASSQVRTTDTQYF. The CDR3 DNA follows: TGTGCCAGCAGCCAAGTTAGGACCACAGATACGCAGTATTTT.

The chain is built from TRBV30 and TRBJ2-7, with TRBD1 matching over 8 bases. J gave up 4 bases and V 2 bases, and 10 bases lay outside the gene matches. The CDR3 extends over 15 amino acids. Germline CDR1 and CDR2: GTSNPN and SVGIG (reference sequence). The CDR3 spells CAWSPVGQGGYEQYF. The CDR3 DNA reads as TGTGCCTGGAGTCCAGTAGGACAGGGCGGGTACGAGCAGTACTTC.

This clone appeared a single time. The chain carries TRBV1 and TRBJ1-2. TRBV1 is assigned pseudogene status. The CDR3 has 15 residues. CDR3 residues: CTSSQRGRGHYGYTF. Here the CDR3 DNA reads TGCACCAGCAGCCAGAGGGGGAGGGGACACTATGGCTACACCTTC.

The chain carries TRBV13 and TRBJ1-3, with unresolved D. CDR1 is PRHDT and CDR2 is FYEKMQ in the germline V gene (reference sequence). Trimming removed 0 bases at V and 7 bases at J, with 4 bases between. This CDR3 has 12 amino acids. CDR3 sequence reads: CASSLGSNTIYF. In DNA form, the CDR3 reads TGTGCCAGCAGCTTAGGTAGCAACACCATATATTTT.

This clone was seen more than once but under ten times. The V gene is TRBV19, the J gene TRBJ1-4; 8 bases align to TRBD1. This CDR3 is built from 15 residues. The V gene end was trimmed by 6 bases and the J gene end by 8 bases; junction bases not matched to a gene: 11. Germline CDR1 is LNHDA and CDR2 is SQIVND (reference sequence). CDR3 region: CASRRRTGSTEKLFF. In DNA, the CDR3 is TGTGCCAGTAGACGTCGGACAGGGTCCACCGAAAAACTGTTTTTT.

V and J are TRBV6-4 and TRBJ1-4, with 11 bases matching TRBD1. V was clipped by 3 bases and J by 10 bases; unmatched bases: 7. Looked up from germline, CDR1 is MRHNA and CDR2 is SNTAGT. The CDR3 has 15 residues. The CDR3 DNA sequence: TGTGCCAGCAGTGAGGAACCGGGACAGGGGGTAAAACTGTTTTTT. It encodes CASSEEPGQGVKLFF.

The CDR3, as DNA: TGTGCCAGCAACCCAAGCGGGAGGGGCCAAGAGACCCAGTACTTC. Translation: CASNPSGRGQETQYF. This rearrangement joins TRBV28 to TRBJ2-5; 10 bases map to TRBD2. This CDR3 is 15 amino acids long. Trimming cost V 7 bases and J 1 base; bases outside gene matches: 6. In germline, CDR1 is MDHEN, CDR2 SYDVKM.

This clone was counted a few times. The chain recombines TRBV6-6 with TRBJ1-5; no clear D gene. The CDR3 runs to 9 residues. Germline CDR1 MNHNY, CDR2 SVGAGI (reference sequence). The ends were cut back, 4 bases at V and 10 bases at J, with 2 bases in the middle. CDR3 sequence: CASSSPQHF. The CDR3 DNA reads as TGTGCCAGCAGTTCCCCCCAGCATTTT.

The gene calls are TRBV6-5 and TRBJ2-7; D not resolved. CDR1 is MNHEY and CDR2 is SVGAGI in the germline V gene. The V end was cut by 2 bases, the J end by 3 bases, with 5 bases between. There are 12 residues in the CDR3. The CDR3 reads CASSYLYYEQYF. Written as DNA, the CDR3 is TGTGCCAGCAGTTACCTGTACTACGAGCAGTACTTC.

This clone was detected once. Its ends do not fully match the called genes, so a read error is possible. This chain connects TRBV7-7 to TRBJ2-5; D is unclear. The CDR3 runs 14 residues. Germline assignment: CDR1 SSHAT and CDR2 FNYEAQ (reference sequence). CDR3 amino acids: CASSQTSDQETQYF. DNA for the CDR3: TGTGCTAGCAGCCAAACCAGCGACCAAGAGACCCAGTACTTC.